What follows are 21 T cell receptor beta chains derived from one specimen sequenced in a study of T cell responses to AZD1222 COVID-19 vaccine. Using immunoSEQ multiplex PCR, the repertoire was profiled, and TCRdb retains in-frame clones only, with some absent. The sample carries about 96,000 clones, about 89% recorded once. Sequencing used peripheral blood, obtained on day 0 of AZD1222 vaccination. These receptors were taken from an adult in good health.

The chain carries TRBV3-1 (or the pseudogene TRBV3-2) and TRBJ2-3, with D unclear. There are 13 residues in the CDR3. The V gene lost 4 bases and the J gene lost 3 bases, with 8 bases spanning the gap. Germline CDR1 reads LGHDT; CDR2 reads YNNKEL (reference sequence). The CDR3 DNA follows: TGTGCCAGCAGCCCGCCCGTGACAGATACGCAGTATTTT. Protein: CASSPPVTDTQYF.

This chain uses TRBV19 with TRBJ2-1; 8 positions match TRBD1. V shed 6 bases and J 4 bases; nucleotides not matched to a gene: 5. Germline lookup yields CDR1 LNHDA and CDR2 SQIVND (reference sequence). CDR3 length equals 14 residues. As DNA, the CDR3 is TGTGCCAGTAGCCGGACAGGGCCATACAATGAGCAGTTCTTC. Translation gives CASSRTGPYNEQFF.

The chain has TRBV11-2 and TRBJ1-6, with TRBD1 as a possible D gene (5 bases). The CDR3 length is 15 residues. The V and J ends lost 1 base and 9 bases respectively, with 13 bases between them. Germline V gene sequence: CDR1 SGHAT, CDR2 FQNNGV. Written as DNA, the CDR3 is TGTGCCAGCAGCTTAGCGGGGGACCCCTCTTCACCCCTCCACTTT. As protein: CASSLAGDPSSPLHF.

The chain joins TRBV5-6 to TRBJ1-3; 8 nucleotides match TRBD1. The V and J ends lost 1 base and 6 bases, in that order; junction bases with no gene match: 15. The germline V gene encodes CDR1 SGHDT and CDR2 YYEEEE. The CDR3 sequence is 18 residues long. CDR3 coding DNA: TGTGCCAGCAGCTTGAATGCCGACAGGGGAGGCGGTGAAAACACCATATATTTT. Encoded protein: CASSLNADRGGGENTIYF. The full variable domain, with the rest looked up from reference TRBV5-6 and TRBJ1-3, is DAGVTQSPTHLIKTRGQQVTLRCSPKSGHDTVSWYQQALGQGPQFIFQYYEEEERQRGNFPDRFSGHQFPNYSSELNVNALLLGDSALYLCASSLNADRGGGENTIYFGEGSWLTVV.

V usage is TRBV7-3 and J usage is TRBJ2-7; TRBD1 matches 9 bases. The CDR3 covers 15 residues. With 5 bases clipped from V and 2 bases from J, the junction kept 7 bases outside the gene matches. CDR1 is SGHTA, CDR2 FQGTGA, per germline. The CDR3 coding sequence is TGTGCCAGCAGCGCGACAGGGGGTACAGCCTACGAGCAGTACTTC. This encodes CASSATGGTAYEQYF.

The chain carries TRBV11-2 and TRBJ1-1; D ambiguous. CDR1 is SGHAT, CDR2 FQNNGV, per germline. The CDR3 extends over 14 amino acids. Trimming cost V 3 bases and J 0 bases, with 8 bases left between them. The CDR3 is CASSFLGMNTEAFF. DNA of the CDR3: TGTGCCAGCAGCTTTTTGGGGATGAACACTGAAGCTTTCTTT. Full variable domain (rest looked up from reference TRBV11-2 and TRBJ1-1): EAGVAQSPRYKIIEKRQSVAFWCNPISGHATLYWYQQILGQGPKLLIQFQNNGVVDDSQLPKDRFSAERLKGVDSTLKIQPAKLEDSAVYLCASSFLGMNTEAFFGQGTRLTVV.

This chain joins TRBV4-2 and TRBJ2-7; 9 positions match TRBD2. V was pared by 0 bases and J by 6 bases, with 6 bases of the junction left unmatched. Germline V gives CDR1 LGHNA, CDR2 YNFKEQ. The CDR3 is 15 residues long. For the CDR3, the DNA is TGTGCCAGCAGCCAAGACCGGCGGGGGGGGGCCGAGCAGTACTTC. It encodes CASSQDRRGGAEQYF.

V is TRBV6-5 and J is TRBJ1-2; D gene uncertain. The CDR3 is 12 amino acids. With 7 bases removed from V and 3 bases from J, the gap between germline ends came to 9 bases. Germline loops: CDR1 MNHEY, CDR2 SVGAGI. CDR3 nucleotides: TGTGCCAGCACTTGGGGAGACTATGGCTACACCTTC. Encoded protein: CASTWGDYGYTF.

The V call is TRBV4-3, the J call TRBJ2-1; D gene unclear. This CDR3 has 16 residues. Germline CDR1 reads LGHNA; CDR2 reads YSLEER. The V end lost 5 bases, the J end lost 6 bases, and 20 bases lay between the germline ends. CDR3 coding DNA: TGCGCCAGCAGCAACCGGGTCCGAACACCTACCAATGAGCAGTTCTTC. Amino acids: CASSNRVRTPTNEQFF.

This chain connects TRBV7-9 to TRBJ1-1, with 7 bases lining up with TRBD1. There are 14 residues in the CDR3. In germline, CDR1 is SEHNR, CDR2 FQNEAQ (reference sequence). The trim removed 5 bases at V and 4 bases at J, leaving 7 bases unmatched. The chain's CDR3 is CASSPVRDSTEAFF. CDR3 in DNA: TGTGCCAGCAGCCCTGTAAGGGACAGCACTGAAGCTTTCTTT.

Only a few counts were recorded for this clone. V usage is TRBV6-5 and J usage is TRBJ2-3, with 9 positions matching TRBD1. The V gene end was trimmed by 4 bases and the J gene end by 4 bases; junction bases not matched to a gene: 9. This CDR3 contains 16 residues. Germline CDR1 MNHEY, CDR2 SVGAGI. Written as DNA, the CDR3 is TGTGCCAGCAGTTCCGAGAACAGGGGGCGCCCAGATACGCAGTATTTT. Translated: CASSSENRGRPDTQYF.

The chain uses TRBV5-1 and TRBJ1-1; unclear D gene. This CDR3 has 13 residues. Germline CDR1 is SGHRS and CDR2 is YFSETQ. V was cut by 2 bases and J by 4 bases, with 9 bases left in between. The CDR3: CASSLPGSTEAFF. The CDR3 DNA follows: TGCGCCAGCAGCTTACCGGGCTCCACTGAAGCTTTCTTT.

This chain links TRBV9 with TRBJ2-5; 10 bases line up with TRBD1. Germline values: CDR1 SGDLS, CDR2 YYNGEE. The CDR3 sequence is 16 residues long. The V and J ends lost 0 bases and 0 bases, in that order; junction bases with no gene match: 2. The CDR3 DNA sequence: TGTGCCAGCAGCGTAGGAGGGACAGGGGACCAAGAGACCCAGTACTTC. Translation gives CASSVGGTGDQETQYF.

The chain recombines TRBV7-9 with TRBJ2-5; D is ambiguous. The CDR3 sequence is 12 residues long. Germline lookup yields CDR1 SEHNR and CDR2 FQNEAQ (reference sequence). The V gene lost 2 bases and the J gene lost 1 base, with 2 bases spanning the gap. In DNA, the CDR3 is TGTGCCAGCAGCTTAACCCAAGAGACCCAGTACTTC. Translated: CASSLTQETQYF. Full variable domain (remainder filled in from reference TRBV7-9 and TRBJ2-5): DTGVSQNPRHKITKRGQNVTFRCDPISEHNRLYWYRQTLGQGPEFLTYFQNEAQLEKSRLLSDRFSAERPKGSFSTLEIQRTEQGDSAMYLCASSLTQETQYFGPGTRLLVL.

The chain employs TRBV9 and TRBJ1-3; D may be TRBD1 (6 bases). Trimming left V 4 bases short and J 3 bases short, with 14 bases between. The CDR3 length is 15 residues. Germline V gene sequence: CDR1 SGDLS, CDR2 YYNGEE. CDR3 coding DNA: TGTGCCAGCAGCCCCTCTCCAGGGGTTGGAAACACCATATATTTT. Its translation: CASSPSPGVGNTIYF.

The chain combines TRBV24-1 with TRBJ1-1, with D uncertain. The CDR3 consists of 15 residues. V lost 6 bases, J lost 1 base, and 14 bases lay in between. Germline values: CDR1 KGHDR, CDR2 SFDVKD. The CDR3 bases are TGTGCCACCAGTAGTTCCCGGACGGGGAACACTGAAGCTTTCTTT. This gives the protein CATSSSRTGNTEAFF.

J is TRBJ2-2 and V is TRBV5-1; the D is unclear. V gave up 0 bases and J gave up 1 base, with 4 bases separating them. The CDR3 has 14 amino acids. Germline V CDR1 and CDR2: SGHRS, YFSETQ. The CDR3 here is CASSLALNTGELFF. The CDR3 bases are TGCGCCAGCAGCTTGGCGCTGAACACCGGGGAGCTGTTTTTT.

The genes are TRBV7-2 and TRBJ2-1; TRBD2 matches 8 bases. The junction had 16 bases not matched to a gene; V was cut back by 3 bases and J by 3 bases. The CDR3 length is 19 residues. Germline lookup yields CDR1 SGHTA and CDR2 FQGNSA. As DNA, the CDR3 is TGTGCCAGCAGCTTCCTTGGGGCGAGCGGGGGCCAAATCTACAATGAGCAGTTCTTC. It is translated as CASSFLGASGGQIYNEQFF.

In this sample, this clone turned up once. Sequence at one end of the junction differs from germline and may be a read error. V gene TRBV4-1 combines with J gene TRBJ1-6; a possible D gene is TRBD1 (6 bases). Germline CDR1 MGHRA, CDR2 YSYEKL. This CDR3 contains 14 residues. The DNA of the CDR3 is TGCGCCAGCAGCCAAGACCCCAGTGGGGGGCAGATTCGCTTT. Its translation is CASSQDPSGGQIRF.

V is TRBV7-3 and J is TRBJ1-1; TRBD1 agrees at 9 bases. In germline, CDR1 is SGHTA, CDR2 FQGTGA. J gave up 4 bases and V 4 bases, and 4 bases lay outside the gene matches. The CDR3 is 14 amino acids. The CDR3, as DNA: TGTGCCAGCAGCTCGGGACAGGGCAGCACTGAAGCTTTCTTT. Translated, it gives CASSSGQGSTEAFF.

The chain uses TRBV4-2 and TRBJ1-4; TRBD1 agrees at 8 bases. V lost 4 bases, J lost 2 bases, and 6 bases stayed unmatched. Germline V gene data show CDR1 as LGHNA and CDR2 as YNFKEQ. The length of the CDR3 is 16 residues. Here the CDR3 DNA reads TGTGCCAGCAGCCCAGGGGGCCTTCGGACTAATGAAAAACTGTTTTTT. Residues: CASSPGGLRTNEKLFF.